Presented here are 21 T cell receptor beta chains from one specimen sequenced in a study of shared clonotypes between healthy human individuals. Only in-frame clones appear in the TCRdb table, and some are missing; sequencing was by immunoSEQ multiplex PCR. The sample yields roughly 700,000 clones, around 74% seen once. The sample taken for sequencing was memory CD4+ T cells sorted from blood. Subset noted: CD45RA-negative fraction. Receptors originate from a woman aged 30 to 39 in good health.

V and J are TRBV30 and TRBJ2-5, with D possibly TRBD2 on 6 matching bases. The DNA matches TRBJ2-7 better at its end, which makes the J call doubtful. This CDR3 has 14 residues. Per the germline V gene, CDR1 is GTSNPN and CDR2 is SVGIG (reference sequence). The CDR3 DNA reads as TGTGCCTGGAGTCCCGGGGGAGTCGCCTACGAGCAGTACTTC. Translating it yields CAWSPGGVAYEQYF.

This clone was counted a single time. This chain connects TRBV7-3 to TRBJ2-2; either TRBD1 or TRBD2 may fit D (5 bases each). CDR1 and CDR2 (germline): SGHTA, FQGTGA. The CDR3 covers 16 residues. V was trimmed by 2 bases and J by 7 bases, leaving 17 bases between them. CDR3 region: CASSLFKGRGVGELFF. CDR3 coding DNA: TGTGCCAGCAGCTTATTCAAAGGGAGAGGGGTCGGGGAGCTGTTTTTT.

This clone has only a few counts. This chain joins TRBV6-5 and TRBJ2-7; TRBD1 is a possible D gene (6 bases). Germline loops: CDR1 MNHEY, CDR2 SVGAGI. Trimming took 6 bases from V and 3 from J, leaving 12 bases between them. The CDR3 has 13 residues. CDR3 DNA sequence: TGTGCCAGCAGAAACAGGGCATACTACGAGCAGTACTTC. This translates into CASRNRAYYEQYF.

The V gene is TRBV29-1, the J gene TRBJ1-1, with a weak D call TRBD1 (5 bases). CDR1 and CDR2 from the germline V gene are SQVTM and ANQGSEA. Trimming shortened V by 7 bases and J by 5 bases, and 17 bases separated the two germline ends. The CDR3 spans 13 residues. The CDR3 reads CSAEQEHRTEAFF. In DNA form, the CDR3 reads TGCAGCGCCGAACAGGAGCATCGTACTGAAGCTTTCTTT.

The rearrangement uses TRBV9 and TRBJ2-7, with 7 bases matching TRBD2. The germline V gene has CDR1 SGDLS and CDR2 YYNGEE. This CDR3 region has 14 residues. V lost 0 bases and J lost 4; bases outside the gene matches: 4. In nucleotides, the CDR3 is TGTGCCAGCAGCGTAGGAATGGGGGGGTACGAGCAGTACTTC. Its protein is CASSVGMGGYEQYF.

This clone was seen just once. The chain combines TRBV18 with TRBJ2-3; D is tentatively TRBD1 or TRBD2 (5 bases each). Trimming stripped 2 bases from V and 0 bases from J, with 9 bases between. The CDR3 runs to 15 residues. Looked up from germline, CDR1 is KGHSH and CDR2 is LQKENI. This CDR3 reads CASSPNGASTDTQYF. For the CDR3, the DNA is TGTGCCAGCTCACCAAACGGGGCGAGCACAGATACGCAGTATTTT.

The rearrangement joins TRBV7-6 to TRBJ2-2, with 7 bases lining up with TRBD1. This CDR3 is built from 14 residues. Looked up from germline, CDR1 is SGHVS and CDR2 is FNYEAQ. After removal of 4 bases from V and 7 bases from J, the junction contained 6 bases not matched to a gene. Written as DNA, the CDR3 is TGTGCCAGCAGCTCACAGACAGGGAACGGGGAGCTGTTTTTT. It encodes CASSSQTGNGELFF.

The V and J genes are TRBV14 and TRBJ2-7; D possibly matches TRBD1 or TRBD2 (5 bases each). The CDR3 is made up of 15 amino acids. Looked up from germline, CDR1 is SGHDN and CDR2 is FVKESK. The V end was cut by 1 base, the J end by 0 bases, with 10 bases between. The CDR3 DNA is TGTGCCAGCAGCCAAGGGTCGGGGCACTCCTACGAGCAGTACTTC. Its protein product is CASSQGSGHSYEQYF.

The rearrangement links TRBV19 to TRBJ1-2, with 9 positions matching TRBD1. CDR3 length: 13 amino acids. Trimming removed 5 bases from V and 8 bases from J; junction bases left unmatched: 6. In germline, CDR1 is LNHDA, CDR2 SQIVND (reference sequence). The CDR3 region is CASSADRGGGYTF. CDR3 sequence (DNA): TGTGCCAGTAGTGCGGACAGGGGAGGAGGCTACACCTTC.

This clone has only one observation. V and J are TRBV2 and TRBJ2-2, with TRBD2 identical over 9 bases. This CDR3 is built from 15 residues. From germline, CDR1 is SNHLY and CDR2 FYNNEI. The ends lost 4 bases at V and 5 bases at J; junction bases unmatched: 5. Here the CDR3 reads CASSVAGGPTGELFF. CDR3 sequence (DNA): TGTGCCAGCAGTGTGGCGGGAGGGCCGACCGGGGAGCTGTTTTTT.

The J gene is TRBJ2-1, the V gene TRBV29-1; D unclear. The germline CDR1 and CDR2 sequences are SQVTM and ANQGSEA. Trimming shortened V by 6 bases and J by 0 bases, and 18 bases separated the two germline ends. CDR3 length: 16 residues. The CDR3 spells CSVQRVRLSSYNEQFF. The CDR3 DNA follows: TGCAGCGTCCAAAGGGTGCGGCTGAGCTCCTACAATGAGCAGTTCTTC.

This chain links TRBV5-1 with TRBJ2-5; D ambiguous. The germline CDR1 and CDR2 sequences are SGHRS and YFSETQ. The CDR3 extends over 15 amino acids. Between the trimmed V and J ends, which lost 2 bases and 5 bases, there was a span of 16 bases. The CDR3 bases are TGCGCCAGCAGCTTCCCTGCCGCATCTGAGGAGACCCAGTACTTC. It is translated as CASSFPAASEETQYF.

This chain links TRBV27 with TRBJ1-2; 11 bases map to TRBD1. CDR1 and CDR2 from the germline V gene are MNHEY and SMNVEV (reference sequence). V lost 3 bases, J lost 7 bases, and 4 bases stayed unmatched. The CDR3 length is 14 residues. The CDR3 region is CASSFVGTGGGYTF. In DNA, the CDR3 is TGTGCCAGCAGTTTTGTGGGGACAGGGGGTGGCTACACCTTC.

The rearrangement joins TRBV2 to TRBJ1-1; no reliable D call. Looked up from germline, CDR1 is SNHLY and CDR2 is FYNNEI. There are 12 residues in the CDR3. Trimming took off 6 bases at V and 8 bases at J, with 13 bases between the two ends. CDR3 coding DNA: TGTGCCAGCAGGCCCGACCGGGTAGAAGCTTTCTTT. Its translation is CASRPDRVEAFF.

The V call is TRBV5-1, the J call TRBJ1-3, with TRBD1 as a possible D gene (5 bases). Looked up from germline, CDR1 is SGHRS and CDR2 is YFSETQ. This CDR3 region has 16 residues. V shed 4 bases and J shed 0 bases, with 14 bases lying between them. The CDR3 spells CASSEMGRLSGNTIYF. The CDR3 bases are TGCGCCAGCAGCGAAATGGGACGTCTCTCTGGAAACACCATATATTTT.

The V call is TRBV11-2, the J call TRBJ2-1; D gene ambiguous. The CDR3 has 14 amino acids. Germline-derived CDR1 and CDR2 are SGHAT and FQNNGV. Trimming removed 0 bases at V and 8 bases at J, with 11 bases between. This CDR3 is CASSLDLSRDEQFF. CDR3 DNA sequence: TGTGCCAGCAGCTTAGATCTCAGTAGGGATGAGCAGTTCTTC.

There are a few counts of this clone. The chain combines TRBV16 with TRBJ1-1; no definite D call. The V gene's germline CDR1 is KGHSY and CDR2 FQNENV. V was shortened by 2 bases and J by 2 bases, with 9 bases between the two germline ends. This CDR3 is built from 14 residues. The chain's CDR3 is CASSQQVGNTEAFF. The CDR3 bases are TGTGCCAGCAGCCAACAGGTAGGAAACACTGAAGCTTTCTTT.

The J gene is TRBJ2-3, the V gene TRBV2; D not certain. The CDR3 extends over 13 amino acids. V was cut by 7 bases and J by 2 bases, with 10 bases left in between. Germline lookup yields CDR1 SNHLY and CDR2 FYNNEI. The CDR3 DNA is TGTGCCAGCACCGAATGGTACACAGATACGCAGTATTTT. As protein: CASTEWYTDTQYF.

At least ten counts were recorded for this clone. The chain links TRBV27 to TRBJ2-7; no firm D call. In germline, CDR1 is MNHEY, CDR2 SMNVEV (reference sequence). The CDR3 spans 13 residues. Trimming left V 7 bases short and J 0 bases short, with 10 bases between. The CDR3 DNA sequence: TGTGCCAGCATGGGTGGGAACTCCTACGAGCAGTACTTC. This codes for CASMGGNSYEQYF.

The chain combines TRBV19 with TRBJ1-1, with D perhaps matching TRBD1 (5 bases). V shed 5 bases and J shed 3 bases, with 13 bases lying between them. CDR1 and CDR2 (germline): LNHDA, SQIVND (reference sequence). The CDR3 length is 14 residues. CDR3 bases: TGTGCCAGTAGTCCAGGGCGACGGGACACTGAAGCTTTCTTT. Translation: CASSPGRRDTEAFF.

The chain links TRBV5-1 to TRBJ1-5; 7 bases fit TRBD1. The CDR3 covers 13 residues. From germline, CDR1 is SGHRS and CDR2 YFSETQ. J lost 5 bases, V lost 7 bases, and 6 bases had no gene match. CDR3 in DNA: TGCGCCAGCCGACAGGGTGAGGATCAGCCCCAGCATTTT. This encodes CASRQGEDQPQHF.